This T cell receptor (beta chain) was captured in a study of Graves' ophthalmopathy and Graves' hyperthyroidism. From germline, CDR1 is DFQATT and CDR2 SNEGSKA (reference sequence). The ends were cut back, 5 bases at V and 5 bases at J, with 19 bases in the middle. The CDR3 sequence is 14 residues long. Ten or more counts support this clonotype. As the template, RNA transcripts were used to amplify TCR beta CDR3 regions. HTBI primers served in a first-round RT-PCR, which a second-round multiplex PCR followed. TCRdb itself ran the multiplex PCR reads through MiXCR, one entry per CDR3 protein. The table lists around 400,000 distinct CDR3 sequences, about 16% of them singletons, with approximately 1.4% in the top ten.

The sample taken for sequencing was peripheral blood. This clonotype was sampled from a woman under 30 with Graves' ophthalmopathy. The chain links TRBV20-1 to TRBJ2-7, with D tentatively TRBD1 (6 bases). CDR3 sequence: CSASPTGRFDEQYF. DNA of the CDR3: TGCAGTGCTTCTCCGACAGGCCGATTCGACGAGCAGTACTTC.